A single sample gave rise to the 23 T cell receptor beta chains below, sequenced in a study of OX40 agonist ivuxolimab in advanced cancers. Some clones are missing from TCRdb's copy, which holds only in-frame ones; the method was immunoSEQ multiplex PCR. The repertoire holds 30,000 or so clones, with 65% to 80% as singletons. The material sequenced was CD4+ or CD8+ T cells sorted from blood, taken in a trial of the OX40 agonist ivuxolimab. Receptor source: an adult with an advanced solid tumor such as melanoma, head and neck, liver or kidney cancer.

The rearrangement joins TRBV12-2 to TRBJ2-7; the D call TRBD2 from the table was never checked on the DNA. TRBV12-2 is shown as a pseudogene. This CDR3 contains 19 residues. The CDR3 sequence: CASRSFEGTSGTPAYEQYF. The CDR3 DNA follows: TGTGCAAGTCGCTCCTTCGAGGGGACTAGCGGGACTCCCGCCTACGAGCAGTACTTC.

V gene TRBV7-3 combines with J gene TRBJ2-3, with 7 bases identical to TRBD2. The CDR3 covers 16 residues. The ends lost 3 bases at V and 3 bases at J; junction bases unmatched: 9. Germline CDR1 reads SGHTA; CDR2 reads FQGTGA. The CDR3 coding sequence is TGTGCCAGCAGCTTTACTTGGCGGGGAGGGACAGATACGCAGTATTTT. As protein: CASSFTWRGGTDTQYF.

The V and J genes are TRBV6-5 and TRBJ2-2; 7 bases match TRBD1. Germline V gene lookup returns CDR1 MNHEY and CDR2 SVGAGI. With 6 bases clipped from V and 6 bases from J, the junction kept 7 bases outside the gene matches. This CDR3 contains 14 residues. The CDR3 region has the DNA TGTGCCAGCAGCCGGGACAGTATAGCCGGGGAGCTGTTTTTT. This encodes CASSRDSIAGELFF.

V and J are TRBV9 and TRBJ1-5; no firm D call. Trimming cost V 4 bases and J 4 bases, with 6 bases left between them. This CDR3 comprises 12 residues. Germline CDR1 is SGDLS and CDR2 is YYNGEE. CDR3 protein: CASSPPNQPQHF. Written as DNA, the CDR3 is TGTGCCAGCAGCCCACCTAATCAGCCCCAGCATTTT.

The chain combines TRBV28 with TRBJ2-5, with D perhaps TRBD1 (6 bases). Trimming left V 6 bases short and J 5 bases short, with 22 bases between. This CDR3 region has 16 residues. CDR1 is MDHEN, CDR2 SYDVKM, per germline. In nucleotides, the CDR3 is TGTGCCAGCAGCAAGACCGCCAAAGGGGGATGGGAGACCCAGTACTTC. Amino acids: CASSKTAKGGWETQYF.

The chain couples TRBV6-6 to TRBJ1-5; weak D call: TRBD1 (5 bases). V lost 5 bases to trimming and J lost 11 bases, with 16 bases between them. The CDR3 sequence is 13 residues long. The germline CDR1 and CDR2 sequences are MNHNY and SVGAGI (reference sequence). The CDR3 loop reads CASSRDSAGAQHF. The CDR3 DNA sequence: TGTGCCAGCAGTAGAGACAGTGCAGGAGCCCAGCATTTT.

The V gene is TRBV11-2, the J gene TRBJ1-1; D perhaps matches TRBD1 (5 bases). CDR1 and CDR2 (germline): SGHAT, FQNNGV. The V end was cut by 5 bases, the J end by 6 bases, with 19 bases between. The CDR3 spans 15 residues. The CDR3 sequence is CASSALQQAGAEAFF. The CDR3 bases are TGTGCCAGCAGCGCATTACAACAGGCGGGCGCTGAAGCTTTCTTT.

This chain links TRBV19 with TRBJ2-3; 11 positions match TRBD2. The CDR3 is 16 residues long. Trimming at V came to 6 bases and at J to 6 bases, leaving 11 bases not matched to a gene. CDR1 and CDR2 from the germline V gene are LNHDA and SQIVND (reference sequence). CDR3 in DNA: TGTGCCAGTAGAAGTAGCGGGGGGGCGGGGGCCGATACGCAGTATTTT. Its translation: CASRSSGGAGADTQYF.

This sequence joins TRBV29-1 and TRBJ2-1; 8 bases agree with TRBD2. This CDR3 spans 12 amino acids. The germline V gene has CDR1 SQVTM and CDR2 ANQGSEA. The ends lost 8 bases at V and 7 bases at J; junction bases unmatched: 7. The CDR3 spells CSFRGGWNEQFF. The CDR3 DNA is TGCAGCTTCCGGGGGGGGTGGAATGAGCAGTTCTTC.

V and J are TRBV9 and TRBJ1-4; D possibly corresponds to TRBD1 (5 bases). Germline lookup yields CDR1 SGDLS and CDR2 YYNGEE. The CDR3 length is 13 residues. Trimming left V 0 bases short and J 10 bases short, with 10 bases between. The CDR3 bases are TGTGCCAGCAGCGTAGAGGTTAGGGGAAAACTGTTTTTT. Its translation: CASSVEVRGKLFF.

The V call is TRBV6-1, the J call TRBJ1-5, with 7 positions matching TRBD1. The CDR3 totals 14 residues. V dropped 11 bases and J dropped 0; count of bases not matched to a gene: 7. Germline lookup yields CDR1 MNHNS and CDR2 SASEGT. CDR3 coding DNA: TGTGCCTCCCAGGGGGTGATTAGCAATCAGCCCCAGCATTTT. Its protein is CASQGVISNQPQHF.

V and J are TRBV15 and TRBJ2-7; no clear D. Germline CDR1 and CDR2: LNHNV and YYDKDF (reference sequence). This CDR3 region has 13 residues. The V end was cut by 2 bases, the J end by 3 bases, with 8 bases between. Written as DNA, the CDR3 is TGTGCCACCAGCAGACAGGTGAGCTACGAGCAGTACTTC. It is translated as CATSRQVSYEQYF.

This chain connects TRBV28 to TRBJ1-6; TRBD1 agrees at 8 bases. The CDR3 runs 16 residues. V was clipped by 5 bases and J by 10 bases; unmatched bases: 13. CDR1 MDHEN and CDR2 SYDVKM come from the germline V gene. DNA for the CDR3: TGTGCCAGCAGTCCTGTTCAGGGGGCATATCGATCACCCCTCCACTTT. Its translation is CASSPVQGAYRSPLHF.

A single count supports this clone. The chain is built from TRBV30 and TRBJ2-3, with no clear D. Trimming removed 0 bases at V and 1 base at J, with 11 bases between. This CDR3 is 15 amino acids long. Germline-derived CDR1 and CDR2 are GTSNPN and SVGIG (reference sequence). The CDR3 bases are TGTGCCTGGAGTGTAGGGTTATTCCGCACAGATACGCAGTATTTT. This encodes CAWSVGLFRTDTQYF.

The chain uses TRBV10-1 and TRBJ2-1; D ambiguous. This CDR3 has 15 residues. The V end lost 3 bases, the J end lost 0 bases, and 9 bases lay between the germline ends. Looked up from germline, CDR1 is WNHNN and CDR2 is SYGVQD (reference sequence). The DNA for the CDR3 is TGCGCCAGCAGTGAAGAGGACCGCTCCTACAATGAGCAGTTCTTC. It encodes CASSEEDRSYNEQFF.

In DNA, the CDR3 is TGCGCCAGCACCCAGGGCGGGGTCAGAGATACGCAGTATTTT. It yields the protein CASTQGGVRDTQYF. The rearrangement links TRBV5-1 to TRBJ2-3, with a tentative D call TRBD2 (6 bases). The CDR3 is made up of 14 amino acids. CDR1 is SGHRS, CDR2 YFSETQ, per germline. V lost 6 bases to trimming and J lost 5 bases, with 16 bases between them.

Of note for this clone: Mismatch with germline at one junction end may stem from a read error. The V gene is TRBV2, the J gene TRBJ2-3, with 7 nucleotides matching TRBD1. The CDR3 has 15 residues. CDR1 SNHLY and CDR2 FYNNEI come from the germline V gene. The CDR3 bases are TGTGCCAGCAAGGGAGACAGGGCCCCTCCAGAGACGCAGTATTTT. As protein: CASKGDRAPPETQYF.

This clone was seen a few times. CDR3 sequence: CARSLVLAGRETQYF. In DNA form, the CDR3 reads TGTGCCAGAAGCTTGGTGCTAGCGGGGAGGGAGACCCAGTACTTC. The chain is built from TRBV5-3 and TRBJ2-5, with 9 bases fitting TRBD2. Being an ORF, TRBV5-3 has a function that is uncertain. The CDR3 is 15 residues long. V shed 0 bases and J 5 bases; nucleotides not matched to a gene: 5.

This clone was seen only a few times. The chain has TRBV7-9 and TRBJ1-2, with TRBD1 as a possible D gene (6 bases). The CDR3 loop spans 16 amino acids. Germline assignment: CDR1 SEHNR and CDR2 FQNEAQ (reference sequence). Trimming removed 5 bases at V and 8 bases at J, with 24 bases between. CDR3 in amino acids: CASSHTYNREKGGYTF. In nucleotides, the CDR3 is TGTGCCAGCAGCCACACTTACAACAGGGAAAAGGGGGGCTACACCTTC.

With regard to this clone: The same CDR3 also results from other DNA sequences found in this sample. V and J are TRBV28 and TRBJ2-3; 7 nucleotides agree with TRBD1. There are 15 residues in the CDR3. V dropped 4 bases and J dropped 2; count of bases not matched to a gene: 6. Germline-derived CDR1 and CDR2 are MDHEN and SYDVKM. In nucleotides, the CDR3 is TGTGCCAGCAGTTCCCCGGGACAGTTCACAGATACGCAGTATTTT. Its protein is CASSSPGQFTDTQYF.

The chain carries TRBV2 and TRBJ2-2; 9 nucleotides agree with TRBD2. After removal of 11 bases from V and 7 bases from J, the junction contained 8 bases not matched to a gene. Germline CDR1 SNHLY, CDR2 FYNNEI. The CDR3 spans 13 residues. The chain's CDR3 is CAWSSGSSGELFF. CDR3 DNA sequence: TGTGCCTGGAGTAGCGGGAGTAGCGGGGAGCTGTTTTTT.

This chain uses TRBV6-5 with TRBJ1-5, with 8 bases aligning to TRBD1. Germline CDR1 and CDR2: MNHEY and SVGAGI. The CDR3 is 15 residues long. The junction had 7 bases not matched to a gene; V was cut back by 5 bases and J by 4 bases. The CDR3 loop reads CASSTGQGRNQPQHF. The DNA for the CDR3 is TGTGCCAGCAGTACCGGACAGGGCCGAAATCAGCCCCAGCATTTT.

The chain carries TRBV11-2 and TRBJ1-3; no definite D call. This CDR3 is 14 amino acids long. Germline V lookup: CDR1 SGHAT, CDR2 FQNNGV. Trimming pared 4 bases from V and 4 bases from J, leaving 11 bases between. The CDR3 protein is CASSSTRAGNTIYF. Written as DNA, the CDR3 is TGTGCCAGCAGCTCAACACGGGCCGGAAACACCATATATTTT.